These 4 T cell receptor beta chains were all obtained from the same sample, sequenced in a study of cytomegalovirus exposure and HLA in healthy donors. Clones were sequenced by immunoSEQ multiplex PCR, and TCRdb holds only the in-frame ones, with some missing. The sample shows about 200,000 clones, roughly 82% of them seen only once. The specimen was PBMCs. These receptors were taken from a woman aged 25 to 39 in good health and CMV-seropositive.

The genes are TRBV9 and TRBJ1-4; no clear D gene. V lost 4 bases, J lost 4 bases, and 8 bases lay in between. Germline V gene data show CDR1 as SGDLS and CDR2 as YYNGEE. This CDR3 region has 13 residues. The CDR3 bases are TGTGCCAGCAGCACAGAGGGTAATGAAAAACTGTTTTTT. Translated: CASSTEGNEKLFF.

The chain couples TRBV30 to TRBJ2-1, with 8 bases identical to TRBD2. The CDR3 runs to 16 residues. In germline, CDR1 is GTSNPN, CDR2 SVGIG (reference sequence). The junction had 15 bases not matched to a gene; V was cut back by 5 bases and J by 6 bases. The CDR3 DNA reads as TGTGCCTGGTGGCCTCAAGCGGGAGTTAACAGCAATGAGCAGTTCTTC. Protein sequence: CAWWPQAGVNSNEQFF.

J is TRBJ1-1 and V is TRBV30, with 8 bases identical to TRBD1. V shed 8 bases and J 12 bases; nucleotides not matched to a gene: 17. This CDR3 comprises 13 residues. The V gene's germline CDR1 is GTSNPN and CDR2 SVGIG (reference sequence). In DNA, the CDR3 is TGTGCCAACGACGGACAGGGTGTCGTTTCGTCTTTCTTT. This gives the protein CANDGQGVVSSFF.

This rearrangement joins TRBV5-1 to TRBJ2-3; the match to TRBD2 covers 9 bases. The ends lost 3 bases at V and 6 bases at J; junction bases unmatched: 8. This CDR3 spans 15 amino acids. The germline gives CDR1 SGHRS, CDR2 YFSETQ. The CDR3 DNA reads TGCGCCAGCAGCTGGGGGCTAGCGGGAAGGGATACGCAGTATTTT. It codes for CASSWGLAGRDTQYF.